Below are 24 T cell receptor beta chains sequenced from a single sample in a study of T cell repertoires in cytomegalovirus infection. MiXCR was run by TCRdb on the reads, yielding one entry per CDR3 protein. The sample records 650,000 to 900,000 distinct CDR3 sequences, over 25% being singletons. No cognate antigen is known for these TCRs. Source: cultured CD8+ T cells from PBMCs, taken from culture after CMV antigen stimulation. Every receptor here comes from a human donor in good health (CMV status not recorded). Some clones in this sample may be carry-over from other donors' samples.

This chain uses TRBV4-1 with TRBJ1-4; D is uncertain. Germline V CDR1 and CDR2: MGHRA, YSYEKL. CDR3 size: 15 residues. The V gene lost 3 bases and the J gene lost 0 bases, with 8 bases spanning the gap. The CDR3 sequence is CASSQASATNEKLFF. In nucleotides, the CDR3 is TGCGCCAGCAGCCAGGCGTCAGCAACTAATGAAAAACTGTTTTTT.

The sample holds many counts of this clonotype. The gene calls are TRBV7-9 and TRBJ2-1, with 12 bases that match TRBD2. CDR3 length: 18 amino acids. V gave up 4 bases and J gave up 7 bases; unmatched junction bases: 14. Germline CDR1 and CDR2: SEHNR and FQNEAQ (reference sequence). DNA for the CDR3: TGTGCCAGCAGCTCAAGTCGACTAGCGGGGGCCAGATTGAATGAGCAGTTCTTC. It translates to CASSSSRLAGARLNEQFF.

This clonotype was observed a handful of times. The DNA of the CDR3 is TGTGCCAGCAGTTACTCAGGCGCAGGGGTGAACACCGGGGAGCTGTTTTTT. This translates into CASSYSGAGVNTGELFF. The chain has TRBV6-5 and TRBJ2-2, with D maybe TRBD1 (6 bases). V lost 0 bases and J 1 base, leaving 12 bases between the germline ends. The germline V gene has CDR1 MNHEY and CDR2 SVGAGI. This CDR3 spans 17 amino acids.

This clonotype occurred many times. CDR3 region: CASSLVGANEKLFF. In nucleotides, the CDR3 is TGTGCCAGCAGCTTAGTAGGAGCTAATGAAAAACTGTTTTTT. This chain uses TRBV7-6 with TRBJ1-4; no firm D call. Germline CDR1 SGHVS, CDR2 FNYEAQ. This CDR3 is 14 amino acids long. V was clipped by 1 base and J by 3 bases, with 6 bases between them.

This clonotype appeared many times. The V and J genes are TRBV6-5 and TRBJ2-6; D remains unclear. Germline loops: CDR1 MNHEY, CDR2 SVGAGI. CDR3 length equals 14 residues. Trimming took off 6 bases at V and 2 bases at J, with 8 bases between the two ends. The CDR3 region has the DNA TGTGCCAGCAGCGAAGGTACTGGGGCCAACGTCCTGACTTTC. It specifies CASSEGTGANVLTF.

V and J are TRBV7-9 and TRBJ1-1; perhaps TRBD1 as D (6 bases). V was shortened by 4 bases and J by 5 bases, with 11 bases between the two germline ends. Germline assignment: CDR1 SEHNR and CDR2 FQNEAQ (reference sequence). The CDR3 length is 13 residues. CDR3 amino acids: CASSSGTLTEAFF. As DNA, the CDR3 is TGTGCCAGCAGCTCCGGGACATTGACTGAAGCTTTCTTT.

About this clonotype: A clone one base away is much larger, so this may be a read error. The CDR3 sequence: CASIQQGAEIQYF. The CDR3 region has the DNA TGTGCCAGCATCCAACAGGGGGCAGAGATCCAGTACTTC. The chain recombines TRBV7-8 with TRBJ2-5; TRBD1 matches 9 bases. CDR3 length: 13 amino acids. CDR1 is SGHVS and CDR2 is FQNEAQ in the germline V gene.

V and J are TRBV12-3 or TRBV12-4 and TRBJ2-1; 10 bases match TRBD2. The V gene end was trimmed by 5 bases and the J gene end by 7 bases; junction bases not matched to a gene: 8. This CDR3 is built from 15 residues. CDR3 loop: CASSESSGGWNEQFF. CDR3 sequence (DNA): TGTGCCAGCAGTGAGTCTAGCGGGGGATGGAATGAGCAGTTCTTC.

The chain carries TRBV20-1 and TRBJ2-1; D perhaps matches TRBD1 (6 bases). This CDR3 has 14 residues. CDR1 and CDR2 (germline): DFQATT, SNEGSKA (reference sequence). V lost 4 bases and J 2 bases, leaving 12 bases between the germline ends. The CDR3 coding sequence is TGCAGTGCTACCCCCCGGGACACCTACAATGAGCAGTTCTTC. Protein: CSATPRDTYNEQFF.

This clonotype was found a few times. The CDR3 coding sequence is TGTGCCAGCAGTTCCTCTCTCGGACTTGCAAACGAAGAGACCCAGTACTTC. Protein: CASSSSLGLANEETQYF. The V gene is TRBV28, the J gene TRBJ2-5, with D possibly TRBD2 on 5 matching bases. Germline CDR1 MDHEN, CDR2 SYDVKM. The V end lost 4 bases, the J end lost 3 bases, and 21 bases lay between the germline ends. The CDR3 extends over 17 amino acids.

The CDR3 loop reads CASSLLEVTQYF. In DNA, the CDR3 is TGTGCCAGCAGTCTACTGGAGGTGACCCAGTACTTC. The chain couples TRBV6-2 or TRBV6-3 to TRBJ2-5; a weak D match, TRBD2 (5 bases). Deletions cut 5 bases from V and 7 bases from J, with 11 bases between. Germline lookup yields CDR1 MNHEY and CDR2 SVGEGT. This CDR3 spans 12 amino acids.

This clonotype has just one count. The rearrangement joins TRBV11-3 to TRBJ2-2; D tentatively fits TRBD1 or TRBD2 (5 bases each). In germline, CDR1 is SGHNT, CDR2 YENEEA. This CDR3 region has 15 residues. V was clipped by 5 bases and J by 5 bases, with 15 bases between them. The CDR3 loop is CASSPTVWGTGELFF. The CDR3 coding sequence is TGTGCCAGCAGCCCGACAGTTTGGGGGACCGGGGAGCTGTTTTTT.

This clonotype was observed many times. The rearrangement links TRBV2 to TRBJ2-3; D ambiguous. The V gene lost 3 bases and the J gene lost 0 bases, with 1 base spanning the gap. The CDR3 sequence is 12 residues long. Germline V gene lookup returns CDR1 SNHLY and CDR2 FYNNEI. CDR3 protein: CASSESTDTQYF. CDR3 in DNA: TGTGCCAGCAGTGAGAGCACAGATACGCAGTATTTT.

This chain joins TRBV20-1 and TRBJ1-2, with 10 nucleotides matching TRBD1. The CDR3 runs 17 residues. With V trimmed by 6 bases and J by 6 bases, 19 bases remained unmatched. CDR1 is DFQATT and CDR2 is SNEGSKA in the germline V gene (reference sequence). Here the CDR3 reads CSATGTGASFLLHGYTF. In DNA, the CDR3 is TGCAGTGCGACCGGGACAGGGGCGTCTTTTCTTCTACATGGCTACACCTTC.

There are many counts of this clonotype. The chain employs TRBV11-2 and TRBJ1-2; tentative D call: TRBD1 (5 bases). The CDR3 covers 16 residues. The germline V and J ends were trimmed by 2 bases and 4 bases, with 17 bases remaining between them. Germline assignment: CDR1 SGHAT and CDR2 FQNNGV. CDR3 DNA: TGTGCCAGCAGCTTATCTGGGATAGGGGCGGGCTATGGCTACACCTTC. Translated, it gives CASSLSGIGAGYGYTF.

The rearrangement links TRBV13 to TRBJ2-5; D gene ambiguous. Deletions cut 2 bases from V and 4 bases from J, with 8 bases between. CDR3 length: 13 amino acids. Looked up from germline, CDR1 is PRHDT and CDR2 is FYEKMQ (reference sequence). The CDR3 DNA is TGTGCCAGCAGCTTAAAAAGTCGAGAGACCCAGTACTTC. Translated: CASSLKSRETQYF.

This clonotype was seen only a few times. DNA for the CDR3: TGCGCCAGCACTGCGGAGACCTACGAGCAGTACTTC. Amino acid sequence: CASTAETYEQYF. The rearrangement uses TRBV10-2 and TRBJ2-7; D call uncertain. The CDR3 length is 12 residues. Germline V gene data show CDR1 as WSHSY and CDR2 as SAAADI. V gave up 7 bases and J gave up 2 bases, with 9 bases separating them.

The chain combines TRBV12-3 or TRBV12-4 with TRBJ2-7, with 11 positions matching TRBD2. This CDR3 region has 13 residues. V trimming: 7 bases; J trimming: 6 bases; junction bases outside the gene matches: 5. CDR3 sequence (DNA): TGTGCCAGCACCTTGGGACTAGCGGTCGAGCAGTACTTC. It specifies CASTLGLAVEQYF.

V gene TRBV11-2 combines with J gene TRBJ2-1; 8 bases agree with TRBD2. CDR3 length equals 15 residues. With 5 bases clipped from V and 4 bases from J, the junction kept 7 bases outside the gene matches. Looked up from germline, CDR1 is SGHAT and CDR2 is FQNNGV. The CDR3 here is CASSVMAGGYNEQFF. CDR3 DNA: TGTGCCAGCAGCGTCATGGCGGGGGGTTACAATGAGCAGTTCTTC. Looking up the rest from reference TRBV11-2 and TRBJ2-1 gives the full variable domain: EAGVAQSPRYKIIEKRQSVAFWCNPISGHATLYWYQQILGQGPKLLIQFQNNGVVDDSQLPKDRFSAERLKGVDSTLKIQPAKLEDSAVYLCASSVMAGGYNEQFFGPGTRLTVL.

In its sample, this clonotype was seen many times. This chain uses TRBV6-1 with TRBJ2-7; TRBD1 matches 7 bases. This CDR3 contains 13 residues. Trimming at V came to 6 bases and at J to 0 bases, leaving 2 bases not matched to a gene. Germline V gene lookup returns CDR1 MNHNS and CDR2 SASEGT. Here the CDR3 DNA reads TGTGCCAGCAGGACAGGGCCCTCCTACGAGCAGTACTTC. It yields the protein CASRTGPSYEQYF.

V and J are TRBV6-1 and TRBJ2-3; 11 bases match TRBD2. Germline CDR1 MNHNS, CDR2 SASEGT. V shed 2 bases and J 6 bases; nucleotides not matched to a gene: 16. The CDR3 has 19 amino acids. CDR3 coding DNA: TGTGCCAGCAGTGAACCCACTAGCGGGGGTCCCAGGTATTGGGATACGCAGTATTTT. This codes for CASSEPTSGGPRYWDTQYF.

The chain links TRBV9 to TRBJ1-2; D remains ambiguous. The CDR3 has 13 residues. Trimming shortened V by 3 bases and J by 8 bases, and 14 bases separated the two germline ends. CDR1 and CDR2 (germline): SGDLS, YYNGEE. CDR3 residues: CASSAVPGKGYTF. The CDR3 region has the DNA TGTGCCAGCAGCGCTGTCCCCGGGAAAGGCTACACCTTC. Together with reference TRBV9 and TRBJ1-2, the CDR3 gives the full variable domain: DSGVTQTPKHLITATGQRVTLRCSPRSGDLSVYWYQQSLDQGLQFLIQYYNGEERAKGNILERFSAQQFPDLHSELNLSSLELGDSALYFCASSAVPGKGYTFGSGTRLTVV.

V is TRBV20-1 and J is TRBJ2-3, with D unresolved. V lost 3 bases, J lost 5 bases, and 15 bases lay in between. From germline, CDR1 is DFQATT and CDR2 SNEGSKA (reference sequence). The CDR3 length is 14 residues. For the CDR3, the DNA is TGCAGTGCTAGCGCGCTGGGCCCTATAGATACGCAGTATTTT. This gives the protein CSASALGPIDTQYF.

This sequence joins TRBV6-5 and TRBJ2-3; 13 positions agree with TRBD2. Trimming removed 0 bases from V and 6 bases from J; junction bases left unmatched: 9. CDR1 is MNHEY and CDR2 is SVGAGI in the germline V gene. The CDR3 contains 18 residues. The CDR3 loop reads CASSYSKTSGGARDTQYF. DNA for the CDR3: TGTGCCAGCAGTTACTCGAAAACTAGCGGGGGGGCCAGGGATACGCAGTATTTT.